The clone carrying this TCR beta chain was counted between two and nine times. A second PCR of 7 to 11 cycles used a sample-barcoded 5' primer and a J-beta primer mix. TCRdb reanalysed the 5' RACE reads using MiXCR and keeps one entry per CDR3 protein. The table has some 1.6 million distinct CDR3 sequences, roughly 32% seen once. This sample is part of a study of blood T cells in healthy people across ages. Germline V gene lookup returns CDR1 SGDLS and CDR2 YYNGEE. The CDR3 length is 14 residues. Between the trimmed V and J ends, which lost 0 bases and 9 bases, there was a span of 16 bases. The sequence came from a woman aged 25 to 39 in good health. The V and J genes are TRBV9 and TRBJ2-7; D gene ambiguous. The sample consisted of blood. This CDR3 reads CASSVDVGRGAQYF. CDR3 coding DNA: TGTGCCAGCAGCGTAGATGTGGGTCGCGGCGCGCAGTACTTC. Full variable domain (rest looked up from reference TRBV9 and TRBJ2-7): DSGVTQTPKHLITATGQRVTLRCSPRSGDLSVYWYQQSLDQGLQFLIQYYNGEERAKGNILERFSAQQFPDLHSELNLSSLELGDSALYFCASSVDVGRGAQYFGPGTRLTVT.